Below are 25 T cell receptor beta chains sequenced from a single sample in a study of blood T cells in healthy people across ages. Through a sample-barcoded 5' primer and a J-beta primer mix, a second PCR was run for roughly 7 to 11 cycles. Each CDR3 protein gets one entry after TCRdb re-called the 5' RACE reads with MiXCR. The data hold about 800,000 distinct CDR3 sequences, with around 25% observed a single time. The same sample was also studied in work on T cells of mothers and their children.

The sequencing input was blood. These receptors were collected from a boy between 5 and 17 years old in good health.

V gene TRBV30 combines with J gene TRBJ2-1; a weak D match, TRBD2 (6 bases). The CDR3 runs 15 residues. CDR1 and CDR2 from the germline V gene are GTSNPN and SVGIG (reference sequence). Trimming pared 3 bases from V and 3 bases from J, leaving 15 bases between. CDR3 sequence (DNA): TGTGCCTGGAGCCCTTGGCGAGCGGGCTACAATGAGCAGTTCTTC. It translates to CAWSPWRAGYNEQFF.

This clonotype showed up just a few times. CDR3 loop: CASSAGLAGFYEQYF. CDR3 nucleotide sequence: TGTGCCAGCAGCGCGGGACTAGCGGGTTTCTACGAGCAGTACTTC. The chain combines TRBV9 with TRBJ2-7; 12 bases fit TRBD2. The CDR3 totals 15 residues. Germline CDR1 reads SGDLS; CDR2 reads YYNGEE. V lost 3 bases to trimming and J lost 3 bases; unmatched junction nucleotides: 4.

This clonotype has a handful of counts. The chain carries TRBV4-1 and TRBJ2-3, with a possible D match to TRBD2 (5 bases). Germline V gene data show CDR1 as MGHRA and CDR2 as YSYEKL. The V end was cut by 1 base, the J end by 7 bases, with 9 bases between. This CDR3 is built from 13 residues. CDR3 sequence reads: CASSQVGDHTQYF. CDR3 DNA: TGCGCCAGCAGCCAAGTGGGAGATCATACGCAGTATTTT.

The rearrangement links TRBV5-4 to TRBJ2-1; D not certain. The V gene's germline CDR1 is SGHNT and CDR2 YYREEE (reference sequence). Trimming cost V 0 bases and J 5 bases, with 12 bases left between them. The CDR3 totals 15 residues. CDR3 bases: TGTGCCAGCAGCTTGGCGAACACCTTAAACAATGAGCAGTTCTTC. Its protein product is CASSLANTLNNEQFF.

This clonotype was seen more than once but under ten times. The chain combines TRBV27 with TRBJ2-7; 7 bases align to TRBD2. V shed 10 bases, J shed 3 bases, and the junction held 15 bases outside the gene matches. CDR1 MNHEY and CDR2 SMNVEV come from the germline V gene (reference sequence). This CDR3 is 15 amino acids long. CDR3 loop: CANRPNLAERYEQYF. Here the CDR3 DNA reads TGTGCCAACAGACCCAACCTAGCGGAGCGCTACGAGCAGTACTTC.

The chain employs TRBV2 and TRBJ2-1; 9 nucleotides align to TRBD2. Germline trimming cut 6 bases from V and 0 bases from J; bases unmatched to any gene: 9. CDR3 length: 17 residues. Germline CDR1 is SNHLY and CDR2 is FYNNEI. DNA for the CDR3: TGTGCCAGCAGCCAGCGGGGGGACTACAGCTCCTACAATGAGCAGTTCTTC. It yields the protein CASSQRGDYSSYNEQFF.

The chain links TRBV5-1 to TRBJ1-4; TRBD1 agrees at 9 bases. This CDR3 has 16 amino acids. Germline CDR1 and CDR2: SGHRS and YFSETQ. The J segment lost 0 bases and the V segment lost 4 bases, leaving 4 bases of the junction unmatched. CDR3 residues: CASSTGQGSTNEKLFF. The CDR3 DNA is TGCGCCAGCAGCACGGGACAGGGCTCAACTAATGAAAAACTGTTTTTT.

This clonotype was seen many times. The rearrangement joins TRBV6-5 to TRBJ2-7; D gene unclear. The CDR3 runs 14 residues. Germline CDR1 MNHEY, CDR2 SVGAGI. Trimming cost V 6 bases and J 0 bases, with 12 bases left between them. The CDR3 loop is CASRPGLSSYEQYF. The DNA of the CDR3 is TGTGCCAGCAGACCCGGGCTTAGCTCCTACGAGCAGTACTTC.

This chain joins TRBV4-1 and TRBJ2-5; no clear D gene. The CDR3 runs to 13 residues. The V gene's germline CDR1 is MGHRA and CDR2 YSYEKL. The V end lost 0 bases, the J end lost 5 bases, and 7 bases lay between the germline ends. The CDR3 is CASSQEEVETQYF. The CDR3, as DNA: TGCGCCAGCAGCCAAGAGGAAGTGGAGACCCAGTACTTC.

This clonotype was counted a few times. The chain carries TRBV5-1 and TRBJ2-5; 7 bases align to TRBD2. CDR3 length: 16 amino acids. Germline CDR1 SGHRS, CDR2 YFSETQ. With V trimmed by 1 base and J by 5 bases, 11 bases remained unmatched. The CDR3 coding sequence is TGCGCCAGCAGCTTGTCCCTTGCGACTAGCCGGGAGACCCAGTACTTC. Amino acid sequence: CASSLSLATSRETQYF.

The rearrangement uses TRBV14 and TRBJ1-2; the D is unclear. Between the trimmed V and J ends, which lost 0 bases and 9 bases, there was a span of 8 bases. From germline, CDR1 is SGHDN and CDR2 FVKESK. The CDR3 contains 12 residues. CDR3 loop: CASSQEGLSYTF. CDR3 nucleotides: TGTGCCAGCAGCCAAGAGGGATTGAGCTACACCTTC.

This clonotype was seen only a few times. The chain employs TRBV29-1 and TRBJ2-2, with D perhaps TRBD1 (6 bases). The V gene lost 7 bases and the J gene lost 6 bases, with 15 bases spanning the gap. CDR3 length: 13 amino acids. Germline V lookup: CDR1 SQVTM, CDR2 ANQGSEA. CDR3 sequence reads: CSGTGPIAGELFF. The CDR3 coding sequence is TGCAGCGGCACAGGGCCTATTGCCGGGGAGCTGTTTTTT.

This chain connects TRBV2 to TRBJ2-3; D is uncertain. Looked up from germline, CDR1 is SNHLY and CDR2 is FYNNEI. Trimming pared 3 bases from V and 4 bases from J, leaving 14 bases between. The CDR3 length is 15 residues. CDR3 nucleotides: TGTGCCAGCAGTGACGGACCACAACCGGCAGATACGCAGTATTTT. This gives the protein CASSDGPQPADTQYF.

This clonotype came up a few times. This chain connects TRBV29-1 to TRBJ2-2; unclear D gene. Germline CDR1 SQVTM, CDR2 ANQGSEA. The CDR3 is 13 amino acids. Trimming removed 4 bases at V and 1 base at J, with 7 bases between. This CDR3 reads CSVVKGNTGELFF. The CDR3 nucleotides read TGCAGCGTTGTTAAGGGGAACACCGGGGAGCTGTTTTTT.

This clonotype appeared a few times. The V gene is TRBV6-1, the J gene TRBJ2-1; a weak D match, TRBD2 (6 bases). Trimming pared 5 bases from V and 4 bases from J, leaving 24 bases between. This CDR3 has 18 residues. Germline CDR1 MNHNS, CDR2 SASEGT. CDR3 DNA: TGTGCCAGCAGTCCCACTCCTCCTAGCGCACACTCTTACAATGAGCAGTTCTTC. Translated: CASSPTPPSAHSYNEQFF.

This sequence joins TRBV7-2 and TRBJ2-6, with no clear D. CDR1 SGHTA and CDR2 FQGNSA come from the germline V gene. The CDR3 length is 17 residues. The V and J ends lost 0 bases and 1 base respectively, with 10 bases between them. This chain's CDR3 is CASSLALQGSGANVLTF. CDR3 DNA: TGTGCCAGCAGCTTAGCCCTACAAGGGTCTGGGGCCAACGTCCTGACTTTC.

The rearrangement uses TRBV5-1 and TRBJ1-1; D may be TRBD1 (5 bases). CDR1 and CDR2 from the germline V gene are SGHRS and YFSETQ. This CDR3 contains 15 residues. Trimming removed 4 bases from V and 0 bases from J, with 13 bases in between. The CDR3 spells CASSPGRVMNTEAFF. The CDR3 DNA reads as TGCGCCAGCAGCCCGGGACGGGTGATGAACACTGAAGCTTTCTTT.

The chain is built from TRBV5-1 and TRBJ1-5; unclear D gene. CDR3 length equals 15 residues. Deletions cut 5 bases from V and 6 bases from J, with 18 bases between. The germline gives CDR1 SGHRS, CDR2 YFSETQ. The DNA of the CDR3 is TGCGCCAGCAGTTCGGACGGCGCGGGTGTTCAGCCCCAGCATTTT. Translating gives CASSSDGAGVQPQHF.

On this clonotype itself: The junction does not match germline at one end; this may be a read error. The chain has TRBV28 and TRBJ1-3; D may be TRBD1 (5 bases). This CDR3 has 17 residues. Germline V CDR1 and CDR2: MDHEN, SYDVKM. The CDR3 spells CASSLFPGPSSGNTIYF. The CDR3, as DNA: TGCGCCAGCAGTTTATTCCCGGGACCGAGCTCTGGAAACACCATATATTTT.

This chain connects TRBV7-3 to TRBJ2-1; 14 bases match TRBD2. Germline V gene lookup returns CDR1 SGHTA and CDR2 FQGTGA. The junction had 8 bases not matched to a gene; V was cut back by 1 base and J by 0 bases. CDR3 size: 20 residues. The CDR3 reads CASSLSPRTSGRSSYNEQFF. The CDR3 nucleotides are TGTGCCAGCAGCTTAAGCCCTAGGACTAGCGGGAGGAGCTCCTACAATGAGCAGTTCTTC. The full variable domain, its missing parts supplied by reference TRBV7-3 and TRBJ2-1, is GAGVSQTPSNKVTEKGKYVELRCDPISGHTALYWYRQSLGQGPEFLIYFQGTGAADDSGLPNDRFFAVRPEGSVSTLKIQRTERGDSAVYLCASSLSPRTSGRSSYNEQFFGPGTRLTVL.

There are a few counts of this clonotype. This chain uses TRBV4-1 with TRBJ2-2, with D tentatively TRBD2 (7 bases). The CDR3 consists of 14 residues. The germline CDR1 and CDR2 sequences are MGHRA and YSYEKL. Deletions cut 1 base from V and 6 bases from J, with 9 bases between. The DNA for the CDR3 is TGCGCCAGCAGCCAAGCGGGGGGCGCCGGGGAGCTGTTTTTT. This codes for CASSQAGGAGELFF.

This clonotype was observed a handful of times. The chain couples TRBV20-1 to TRBJ1-4; TRBD1 aligns across 7 bases. The V gene end was trimmed by 6 bases and the J gene end by 8 bases; junction bases not matched to a gene: 9. This CDR3 is 13 amino acids long. Germline CDR1 DFQATT, CDR2 SNEGSKA (reference sequence). Written as DNA, the CDR3 is TGCAGTGCGACGGCCCGGGACAGAGAAAAACTGTTTTTT. It specifies CSATARDREKLFF.

The sample holds a few counts of this clonotype. V gene TRBV28 combines with J gene TRBJ2-5; TRBD1 matches at 9 bases. The germline V gene has CDR1 MDHEN and CDR2 SYDVKM. V dropped 6 bases and J dropped 9; count of bases not matched to a gene: 5. The CDR3 has 12 residues. CDR3 amino acids: CASSRRDRAQYF. Here the CDR3 DNA reads TGTGCCAGCAGCCGGCGGGACAGGGCCCAGTACTTC.

The chain links TRBV7-2 to TRBJ2-7, with no clear D. From germline, CDR1 is SGHTA and CDR2 FQGNSA. V was trimmed by 1 base and J by 2 bases, leaving 9 bases between them. CDR3 size: 14 residues. CDR3 in DNA: TGTGCCAGCAGCTTAGGGCTTGAGACCTACGAGCAGTACTTC. As protein: CASSLGLETYEQYF.

This clonotype was recorded a few times. This sequence joins TRBV7-2 and TRBJ1-1; D gene ambiguous. Germline V gene sequence: CDR1 SGHTA, CDR2 FQGNSA. This CDR3 has 14 residues. Deletions cut 3 bases from V and 4 bases from J, with 12 bases between. This chain's CDR3 is CASSFVFGFTEAFF. The DNA for the CDR3 is TGTGCCAGCAGCTTCGTCTTTGGTTTCACTGAAGCTTTCTTT. Complete variable domain (other parts from reference TRBV7-2 and TRBJ1-1): GAGVSQSPSNKVTEKGKDVELRCDPISGHTALYWYRQSLGQGLEFLIYFQGNSAPDKSGLPSDRFSAERTGGSVSTLTIQRTQQEDSAVYLCASSFVFGFTEAFFGQGTRLTVV.